These 21 T cell receptor beta chains were sequenced from one sample in a study of T-cell reconstitution after alpha-beta-depleted transplantation in children. Unique molecular identifiers were incorporated into the prepared TCRbeta library. TCRdb recomputed calls from the PCR reads with MiXCR, one row per CDR3 protein. The table records some 290,000 distinct CDR3 sequences, 9.9% of them present only once. The material was PBMCs from the stem cell graft donor, obtained from the stem cell graft. The receptors stem from a human donor who donated a stem cell graft to a child with SCID.

This clonotype has ten or more counts. V is TRBV25-1 and J is TRBJ2-7; D is unclear. CDR3 size: 12 residues. Trimming removed 8 bases from V and 4 bases from J, with 12 bases in between. Germline values: CDR1 MGHDK, CDR2 SYGVNS. DNA of the CDR3: TGTGCCAGCGGCAGATCCGAATACGAGCAGTACTTC. Protein sequence: CASGRSEYEQYF.

Concerning this clonotype: The junction departs from germline at one end; a sequencing error may be responsible. CDR3 region: CASCQERIAGITDTQYF. CDR3 coding DNA: TGTGCCAGCTGCCAAGAACGGATAGCGGGGATCACAGATACGCAGTATTTT. The J gene is TRBJ2-3, the V gene TRBV3-1; 8 bases align to TRBD2. This CDR3 has 17 residues. Germline V CDR1 and CDR2: LGHDT, YNNKEL (reference sequence).

This chain connects TRBV29-1 to TRBJ1-1; the D is unclear. In germline, CDR1 is SQVTM, CDR2 ANQGSEA. The V end lost 4 bases, the J end lost 0 bases, and 9 bases lay between the germline ends. The CDR3 runs 13 residues. As DNA, the CDR3 is TGCAGCGTTGCTGTAAACATGAACACTGAAGCTTTCTTT. This codes for CSVAVNMNTEAFF.

V gene TRBV5-1 combines with J gene TRBJ2-1, with 10 bases fitting TRBD2. CDR1 SGHRS and CDR2 YFSETQ come from the germline V gene. The CDR3 is 15 residues long. After removal of 1 base from V and 4 bases from J, the junction contained 2 bases not matched to a gene. CDR3 DNA: TGCGCCAGCAGCTTGAAGCGGGGGGGGTACAATGAGCAGTTCTTC. Translated, it gives CASSLKRGGYNEQFF.

This clonotype was counted many times. This sequence joins TRBV19 and TRBJ1-1; no clear D. The V end lost 1 base, the J end lost 0 bases, and 3 bases lay between the germline ends. From germline, CDR1 is LNHDA and CDR2 SQIVND (reference sequence). The CDR3 covers 13 residues. The CDR3 sequence: CASSIGVNTEAFF. CDR3 sequence (DNA): TGTGCCAGTAGTATAGGGGTGAACACTGAAGCTTTCTTT.

This clonotype has ten or more counts. This rearrangement joins TRBV12-3 or TRBV12-4 to TRBJ2-1; weak D call: TRBD2 (5 bases). The ends were cut back, 5 bases at V and 1 base at J, with 12 bases in the middle. The CDR3 extends over 15 amino acids. The CDR3 sequence is CASSPDLGSYNEQFF. The CDR3 DNA reads TGTGCCAGCAGTCCGGACTTAGGGTCCTACAATGAGCAGTTCTTC.

The chain combines TRBV5-1 with TRBJ2-7, with D perhaps matching TRBD2 (5 bases). This CDR3 has 15 residues. V lost 4 bases and J lost 5, with 19 bases in between. The germline V gene encodes CDR1 SGHRS and CDR2 YFSETQ. The CDR3 sequence: CASSPDWSPVDEQYF. In DNA, the CDR3 is TGCGCCAGCAGCCCGGACTGGTCCCCGGTGGACGAGCAGTACTTC.

This chain uses TRBV5-1 with TRBJ2-7; 9 nucleotides agree with TRBD1. The germline CDR1 and CDR2 sequences are SGHRS and YFSETQ. The ends lost 4 bases at V and 1 base at J; junction bases unmatched: 6. The CDR3 totals 15 residues. The CDR3 is CASSDGTGLSYEQYF. The CDR3 nucleotides read TGCGCCAGCAGCGACGGGACAGGGCTTTCCTACGAGCAGTACTTC.

This clonotype turned up a few times. The chain carries TRBV25-1 and TRBJ2-7; unclear D gene. The germline V gene has CDR1 MGHDK and CDR2 SYGVNS. Trimming took 4 bases from V and 2 from J, leaving 12 bases between them. This CDR3 region has 14 residues. The CDR3 sequence is CASSVRRATYEQYF. CDR3 nucleotide sequence: TGTGCCAGCAGTGTCCGACGGGCCACCTACGAGCAGTACTTC.

This clonotype was seen only a few times. V usage is TRBV6-5 and J usage is TRBJ1-2; TRBD1 might be the D (5 bases). The CDR3 sequence is 15 residues long. V was shortened by 2 bases and J by 5 bases, with 15 bases between the two germline ends. The germline V gene has CDR1 MNHEY and CDR2 SVGAGI. The CDR3 DNA follows: TGTGCCAGCAGTTACGGCAGGGCTCCCTTATATGGCTACACCTTC. This sequence encodes CASSYGRAPLYGYTF.

This clonotype showed up just a few times. The rearrangement links TRBV6-5 to TRBJ2-7; TRBD1 is a possible D gene (5 bases). The V and J ends lost 4 bases and 0 bases respectively, with 13 bases between them. The CDR3 totals 15 residues. The germline V gene encodes CDR1 MNHEY and CDR2 SVGAGI. The DNA of the CDR3 is TGTGCCAGCAGTTTCGATTCAGGGATCTCCTACGAGCAGTACTTC. As protein: CASSFDSGISYEQYF.

The rearrangement uses TRBV7-9 and TRBJ2-1, with 15 bases matching TRBD2. Trimming at V came to 5 bases and at J to 4 bases, leaving 6 bases not matched to a gene. This CDR3 comprises 17 residues. Germline CDR1 and CDR2: SEHNR and FQNEAQ (reference sequence). CDR3 amino acids: CASSPGTSGGMYNEQFF. The CDR3 DNA is TGTGCCAGCAGCCCCGGGACTAGCGGGGGGATGTACAATGAGCAGTTCTTC.

This clonotype showed up many times. The V gene is TRBV27, the J gene TRBJ2-6, with D hard to call. Germline V gives CDR1 MNHEY, CDR2 SMNVEV (reference sequence). CDR3 length equals 19 residues. V was pared by 7 bases and J by 0 bases, with 22 bases between. CDR3 region: CASTQRWGHYNSGANVLTF. The CDR3, as DNA: TGTGCCAGCACCCAGAGGTGGGGTCACTATAACTCTGGGGCCAACGTCCTGACTTTC.

This clonotype was detected only a few times. The J gene is TRBJ1-1, the V gene TRBV6-2 or TRBV6-3, with 7 bases matching TRBD1. CDR1 is MNHEY, CDR2 SVGEGT, per germline. The V and J ends lost 5 bases and 6 bases, in that order; junction bases with no gene match: 9. The length of the CDR3 is 14 residues. The DNA of the CDR3 is TGTGCCAGCAGTAGATTGGACAGGTCTTCTGAAGCTTTCTTT. Translating it yields CASSRLDRSSEAFF.

This clonotype was detected ten times or more. This chain joins TRBV12-3 or TRBV12-4 and TRBJ2-2; D is perhaps TRBD1 or TRBD2 (6 bases each). Trimming took off 3 bases at V and 4 bases at J, with 18 bases between the two ends. The CDR3 has 17 residues. CDR3 amino acids: CASSLSPGAGLTGELFF. The CDR3 DNA sequence: TGTGCCAGCAGTTTGTCACCGGGGGCAGGGCTCACCGGGGAGCTGTTTTTT.

This clonotype has a count of ten or more. J is TRBJ1-1 and V is TRBV29-1, with 8 bases lining up with TRBD1. The germline V gene has CDR1 SQVTM and CDR2 ANQGSEA. This CDR3 spans 15 amino acids. The V and J ends lost 6 bases and 0 bases, in that order; junction bases with no gene match: 9. This CDR3 reads CSVTDRVGMNTEAFF. The CDR3, as DNA: TGCAGCGTCACGGACAGGGTGGGAATGAACACTGAAGCTTTCTTT.

J is TRBJ1-6 and V is TRBV27, with D possibly being TRBD1 (6 bases). Trimming pared 2 bases from V and 8 bases from J, leaving 7 bases between. The CDR3 loop spans 13 amino acids. The germline V gene encodes CDR1 MNHEY and CDR2 SMNVEV (reference sequence). The CDR3 nucleotides are TGTGCCAGCAGTTTACAGGGGCATTCACCCCTCCACTTT. As protein: CASSLQGHSPLHF.

Of note for this clonotype: Sequence at one end of the junction differs from germline and may be a read error. CDR3 coding DNA: TGTGCCAGCAGCCAGGTGAACTCCGGGGAGCTGTTTTTT. This gives the protein CASSQVNSGELFF. The chain joins TRBV5-4 to TRBJ2-2; D uncertain. Germline CDR1 reads SGHNT; CDR2 reads YYREEE (reference sequence). The CDR3 runs to 13 residues.

The chain is built from TRBV7-9 and TRBJ2-4; the D call may be TRBD1 or TRBD2 (5 bases each). Germline CDR1 is SEHNR and CDR2 is FQNEAQ (reference sequence). The CDR3 spans 15 residues. Between the trimmed V and J ends, which lost 5 bases and 0 bases, there was a span of 11 bases. The CDR3 protein is CASSAPGTAKNIQYF. As DNA, the CDR3 is TGTGCCAGCAGCGCACCCGGGACAGCCAAAAACATTCAGTACTTC.

The rearrangement joins TRBV7-9 to TRBJ1-2; 10 bases map to TRBD1. Looked up from germline, CDR1 is SEHNR and CDR2 is FQNEAQ (reference sequence). CDR3 size: 15 residues. Trimming removed 5 bases from V and 3 bases from J; junction bases left unmatched: 6. DNA for the CDR3: TGTGCCAGCAGCGGGCCGGGACAGGGGTACTATGGCTACACCTTC. It specifies CASSGPGQGYYGYTF.

The rearrangement uses TRBV6-5 and TRBJ1-6, with TRBD1 identical over 7 bases. The CDR3 extends over 14 amino acids. Trimming cost V 6 bases and J 9 bases; bases outside gene matches: 8. The germline V gene encodes CDR1 MNHEY and CDR2 SVGAGI. CDR3 region: CASRAGTAISPLHF. In DNA form, the CDR3 reads TGTGCCAGCAGGGCCGGGACAGCGATTTCACCCCTCCACTTT.